This TCR beta chain was sequenced in a study of T cell clonality in common variable immunodeficiency. The data were produced by immunoSEQ multiplex PCR, yet TCRdb's version contains in-frame clones alone and is incomplete. This repertoire holds approximately 37,000 clones, and none appear only once. General study findings and limits: Fewer deletions and N-nucleotide insertions were reportedly seen in common variable immunodeficiency TCR beta sequences. Compared with healthy controls, CVID subjects showed increased TCRbeta clonality, mostly in about a third.

This clone was recorded at least ten times. Antigen unknown. Read coverage stops 3 residues before the CDR3 terminus; the germline J gene supplies the remainder. The V end was cut by 1 base, the J end by 8 bases, with 15 bases between. Germline CDR1 and CDR2: SGHVS and FQNEAQ. CDR3 size: 15 residues. The source of this sequence is a person between 18 and 69 years old in good health. The material sequenced was peripheral blood mononuclear cells. The V call is TRBV7-8, the J call TRBJ2-1; possibly TRBD1 for D (6 bases). The CDR3 sequence: CASSLEYREGYEQFF. CDR3 DNA, as far as it was read: TGTGCCAGCAGCTTAGAATACAGGGAAGGGTATGAG.